The 25 T cell receptor beta chains below all came from one sample that was sequenced in a study of blood T cell repertoires in COVID-19. Only in-frame clones appear in the TCRdb table, and some are missing; sequencing was by immunoSEQ multiplex PCR. The repertoire has 35,000 to 50,000 clones, approximately 70% of them found once; the top ten carry about three fifths. Sequenced: peripheral blood. All receptors come from a man of 80 years or more with acute or convalescent COVID-19.

The chain uses TRBV7-9 and TRBJ2-3; possible D gene TRBD1, 6 bases. The CDR3 extends over 14 amino acids. Trimming cost V 3 bases and J 3 bases, with 10 bases left between them. The V gene's germline CDR1 is SEHNR and CDR2 FQNEAQ (reference sequence). CDR3 sequence: CASSFRQGTDTQYF. The CDR3 DNA reads as TGTGCCAGCAGCTTTCGGCAGGGGACAGATACGCAGTATTTT.

The genes are TRBV19 and TRBJ1-5; D is unclear. CDR1 LNHDA and CDR2 SQIVND come from the germline V gene (reference sequence). The CDR3 covers 15 residues. Trimming cost V 0 bases and J 0 bases, with 6 bases left between them. This CDR3 is CASSIEGLSNQPQHF. DNA of the CDR3: TGTGCCAGTAGTATAGAGGGCCTTAGCAATCAGCCCCAGCATTTT. The entire variable domain, with the rest obtained from reference TRBV19 and TRBJ1-5, is as follows: DGGITQSPKYLFRKEGQNVTLSCEQNLNHDAMYWYRQDPGQGLRLIYYSQIVNDFQKGDIAEGYSVSREKKESFPLTVTSAQKNPTAFYLCASSIEGLSNQPQHFGDGTRLSIL.

The V call is TRBV7-3, the J call TRBJ2-3; TRBD2 aligns across 8 bases. The CDR3 is 15 residues long. V gave up 2 bases and J gave up 6 bases; unmatched junction bases: 7. Germline lookup yields CDR1 SGHTA and CDR2 FQGTGA. CDR3 sequence (DNA): TGTGCCAGCAGCTTAGCGGGACTAGAGACGGATACGCAGTATTTT. Encoded protein: CASSLAGLETDTQYF.

This sequence joins TRBV7-2 and TRBJ2-3; 13 nucleotides line up with TRBD2. This CDR3 is built from 17 residues. CDR1 and CDR2 (germline): SGHTA, FQGNSA. The V and J ends lost 4 bases and 2 bases, in that order; junction bases with no gene match: 6. CDR3 loop: CASSSRTSGSPTDTQYF. CDR3 sequence (DNA): TGTGCCAGCAGCTCGAGGACTAGCGGGAGCCCCACAGATACGCAGTATTTT.

This clone was counted between two and nine times. The chain couples TRBV11-2 to TRBJ2-3; no definite D call. With 1 base removed from V and 0 bases from J, the gap between germline ends came to 11 bases. The CDR3 loop spans 16 amino acids. Germline CDR1 and CDR2: SGHAT and FQNNGV. Here the CDR3 reads CASSLARTLSTDTQYF. CDR3 sequence (DNA): TGTGCCAGCAGCTTAGCCAGAACCCTTAGCACAGATACGCAGTATTTT.

V and J are TRBV5-6 and TRBJ2-7, with 9 bases that match TRBD1. Unmatched junction bases numbered 9, after V lost 4 bases and J lost 4 bases. The CDR3 loop spans 15 amino acids. Germline lookup yields CDR1 SGHDT and CDR2 YYEEEE. CDR3 coding DNA: TGTGCCAGCAGCCCGTCCGGGACAGGGATATACGAGCAGTACTTC. Translating it yields CASSPSGTGIYEQYF.

This clone was picked up a small number of times. This chain's CDR3 is CATSRAGGPGELFF. The CDR3 DNA sequence: TGTGCCACCTCCAGAGCGGGAGGGCCCGGGGAGCTGTTTTTT. This rearrangement joins TRBV19 to TRBJ2-2; 10 nucleotides match TRBD2. V lost 10 bases to trimming and J lost 6 bases; unmatched junction nucleotides: 8. Germline V gene data show CDR1 as LNHDA and CDR2 as SQIVND (reference sequence). The CDR3 is made up of 14 amino acids.

This chain links TRBV2 with TRBJ2-1; 8 nucleotides line up with TRBD2. The germline V gene has CDR1 SNHLY and CDR2 FYNNEI. This CDR3 has 15 amino acids. The V segment lost 6 bases and the J segment 4 bases; nucleotides outside the gene matches: 8. Here the CDR3 DNA reads TGTGCCAGCAGGCGGTCGGGAGGGGTATACAATGAGCAGTTCTTC. Its protein is CASRRSGGVYNEQFF.

This clone was found once. V and J are TRBV2 and TRBJ2-3; 12 bases fit TRBD2. Germline V gene lookup returns CDR1 SNHLY and CDR2 FYNNEI. This CDR3 contains 15 residues. The V and J ends lost 1 base and 7 bases, in that order; junction bases with no gene match: 3. As DNA, the CDR3 is TGTGCCAGCAGTGAAGGACTAGCGGGAGCTTATACGCAGTATTTT. It translates to CASSEGLAGAYTQYF.

The chain employs TRBV3-1 (or the pseudogene TRBV3-2) and TRBJ1-5, with D possibly matching TRBD1 (5 bases). With 1 base removed from V and 6 bases from J, the gap between germline ends came to 10 bases. This CDR3 comprises 14 residues. The germline V gene encodes CDR1 LGHDT and CDR2 YNNKEL (reference sequence). CDR3 coding DNA: TGTGCCAGCAGCCAAGGAGACAGACGTCAGCCCCAGCATTTT. Protein sequence: CASSQGDRRQPQHF.

For the CDR3, the DNA is TGCAGCGTTGGACAGGGGGAATCGCATGAGCAGTTCTTC. It encodes CSVGQGESHEQFF. The chain uses TRBV29-1 and TRBJ2-1; 9 bases are shared with TRBD1. With V trimmed by 4 bases and J by 8 bases, 6 bases remained unmatched. This CDR3 has 13 amino acids. Germline V gene lookup returns CDR1 SQVTM and CDR2 ANQGSEA.

In this sample, this clone turned up a few times. The chain uses TRBV7-9 and TRBJ2-7; 10 bases fit TRBD2. Germline lookup yields CDR1 SEHNR and CDR2 FQNEAQ (reference sequence). This CDR3 contains 15 residues. The V segment lost 6 bases and the J segment 4 bases; nucleotides outside the gene matches: 9. This CDR3 reads CASSLSGRRAYEQYF. The CDR3, as DNA: TGTGCCAGCAGTCTTAGCGGGAGGAGAGCGTACGAGCAGTACTTC.

The chain recombines TRBV9 with TRBJ2-7; TRBD2 is a possible D gene (5 bases). CDR1 and CDR2 from the germline V gene are SGDLS and YYNGEE. The CDR3 sequence is 15 residues long. The V end lost 4 bases, the J end lost 1 base, and 15 bases lay between the germline ends. CDR3 sequence: CASSPVERRSYEQYF. CDR3 sequence (DNA): TGTGCCAGCAGCCCAGTCGAGCGGAGATCCTACGAGCAGTACTTC.

This chain joins TRBV4-1 and TRBJ1-6, with 9 bases aligning to TRBD1. The germline gives CDR1 MGHRA, CDR2 YSYEKL. The CDR3 is made up of 17 amino acids. V shed 3 bases, J shed 5 bases, and the junction held 8 bases outside the gene matches. As DNA, the CDR3 is TGCGCCAGCAGCCATTTGGACAGGGGAATCAATAATTCACCCCTCCACTTT. Amino acid sequence: CASSHLDRGINNSPLHF.

There are a few counts of this clone. J is TRBJ2-1 and V is TRBV2, with 9 positions matching TRBD1. V lost 4 bases and J lost 3; bases outside the gene matches: 7. The germline V gene encodes CDR1 SNHLY and CDR2 FYNNEI. The CDR3 loop spans 16 amino acids. The CDR3 protein is CASSGPGTGNYNEQFF. For the CDR3, the DNA is TGTGCCAGCAGTGGCCCTGGGACAGGGAACTACAATGAGCAGTTCTTC.

The gene calls are TRBV19 and TRBJ2-7; D not resolved. The CDR3 totals 13 residues. CDR1 is LNHDA and CDR2 is SQIVND in the germline V gene (reference sequence). The V gene lost 6 bases and the J gene lost 3 bases, with 12 bases spanning the gap. CDR3 bases: TGTGCCAGTAGAAATATGCGCGGCTACGAGCAGTACTTC. The encoded protein is CASRNMRGYEQYF.

The V call is TRBV4-2, the J call TRBJ2-2, with a tentative D call TRBD2 (6 bases). The CDR3 totals 14 residues. V was shortened by 6 bases and J by 4 bases, with 12 bases between the two germline ends. Germline assignment: CDR1 LGHNA and CDR2 YNFKEQ. CDR3 in DNA: TGTGCCAGCAGACCCCAGGGACTCACCGGGGAGCTGTTTTTT. Translated, it gives CASRPQGLTGELFF.

The genes are TRBV24-1 and TRBJ2-6; D call uncertain. The CDR3 runs 20 residues. The germline V gene has CDR1 KGHDR and CDR2 SFDVKD. V lost 6 bases to trimming and J lost 0 bases, with 23 bases between them. CDR3 nucleotide sequence: TGTGCCACCAGTATCCAACTCTTCAGTGGGCCGAGCTCTGGGGCCAACGTCCTGACTTTC. It encodes CATSIQLFSGPSSGANVLTF.

The chain combines TRBV4-2 with TRBJ2-7; 14 bases line up with TRBD2. This CDR3 is built from 17 residues. Germline values: CDR1 LGHNA, CDR2 YNFKEQ. The V segment lost 2 bases and the J segment 4 bases; nucleotides outside the gene matches: 7. Written as DNA, the CDR3 is TGTGCCAGCAGCCAACTGGGACTAGCGGGAGTATCATACGAGCAGTACTTC. Protein product: CASSQLGLAGVSYEQYF.

The chain combines TRBV30 with TRBJ1-1, with 7 positions matching TRBD1. Germline CDR1 and CDR2: GTSNPN and SVGIG (reference sequence). The CDR3 has 11 residues. Losses at the gene ends were 5 bases for V and 10 bases for J; bases not matched to a gene: 7. This chain's CDR3 is CAWGGTVRAFF. In DNA, the CDR3 is TGTGCCTGGGGTGGGACAGTCCGAGCTTTCTTT.

This rearrangement joins TRBV3-1 (or the pseudogene TRBV3-2) to TRBJ1-1, with D uncertain. The CDR3 covers 17 residues. Germline V CDR1 and CDR2: LGHDT, YNNKEL (reference sequence). V lost 4 bases to trimming and J lost 7 bases, with 25 bases between them. The CDR3 sequence is CASSPYSDQRVTLEAFF. DNA for the CDR3: TGTGCCAGCAGCCCGTACAGCGATCAGAGGGTTACACTTGAAGCTTTCTTT.

V usage is TRBV27 and J usage is TRBJ2-1; 8 bases map to TRBD2. Germline V gene data show CDR1 as MNHEY and CDR2 as SMNVEV (reference sequence). The CDR3 has 17 amino acids. The V and J ends lost 5 bases and 6 bases, in that order; junction bases with no gene match: 15. CDR3 sequence reads: CASSPKARLAGVNEQFF. DNA of the CDR3: TGTGCCAGCAGTCCTAAGGCAAGGCTAGCGGGTGTCAATGAGCAGTTCTTC.

A few counts support this clone. The chain links TRBV7-9 to TRBJ1-3; 7 bases match TRBD1. Unmatched junction bases numbered 2, after V lost 3 bases and J lost 0 bases. The CDR3 contains 15 residues. Germline loops: CDR1 SEHNR, CDR2 FQNEAQ (reference sequence). CDR3 sequence (DNA): TGTGCCAGCAGCTTCCGGACAGGCTCTGGAAACACCATATATTTT. It encodes CASSFRTGSGNTIYF.

This clone is a singleton in its sample. The chain links TRBV19 to TRBJ1-1; the D gene is possibly TRBD1 (6 bases). The CDR3 loop spans 12 amino acids. CDR1 is LNHDA, CDR2 SQIVND, per germline (reference sequence). Trimming cost V 8 bases and J 10 bases, with 17 bases left between them. The CDR3 DNA follows: TGTGCCAGTTTGACAGGCCAGGGACCAGCTTTCTTT. Its protein is CASLTGQGPAFF. The full variable domain, completed using reference TRBV19 and TRBJ1-1, is DGGITQSPKYLFRKEGQNVTLSCEQNLNHDAMYWYRQDPGQGLRLIYYSQIVNDFQKGDIAEGYSVSREKKESFPLTVTSAQKNPTAFYLCASLTGQGPAFFGQGTRLTVV.

The chain couples TRBV27 to TRBJ2-5; TRBD2 matches at 11 bases. Germline V gene lookup returns CDR1 MNHEY and CDR2 SMNVEV (reference sequence). This CDR3 region has 16 residues. V dropped 5 bases and J dropped 5; count of bases not matched to a gene: 10. In DNA, the CDR3 is TGTGCCAGCAGTCCGATAGCGGGAGGGCCGTGGGAGACCCAGTACTTC. This sequence encodes CASSPIAGGPWETQYF.